The 6 T cell receptor beta chains below were found in one sample sequenced in a study of graft-versus-host responses after intestinal transplantation. For these receptors, no antigen is known. The table came from immunoSEQ multiplex PCR; TCRdb's copy has only in-frame clones and leaves some out. This table holds around 100,000 clones, under 95% found once. Sequencing was performed on unstimulated CD8+ T cells sorted from spleen or lymph node cells, taken before intestinal transplant. The receptors were sampled from a human donor who received an intestinal transplant.

V and J are TRBV2 and TRBJ1-4; 7 nucleotides match TRBD1. The CDR3 is 15 amino acids. The V gene end was trimmed by 1 base and the J gene end by 8 bases; junction bases not matched to a gene: 7. Looked up from germline, CDR1 is SNHLY and CDR2 is FYNNEI. The CDR3 region is CASSEVEQGTEKLFF. The CDR3 DNA follows: TGTGCCAGCAGTGAAGTTGAACAGGGGACAGAAAAACTGTTTTTT.

The J gene is TRBJ1-1, the V gene TRBV11-2, with D hard to call. The CDR3 extends over 14 amino acids. Germline lookup yields CDR1 SGHAT and CDR2 FQNNGV. Deletions cut 5 bases from V and 3 bases from J, with 13 bases between. CDR3 bases: TGTGCCAGCAGCGCCCCTCGCCATTACACTGAAGCTTTCTTT. Protein sequence: CASSAPRHYTEAFF.

V gene TRBV4-2 combines with J gene TRBJ2-2; 14 bases align to TRBD2. The germline V gene has CDR1 LGHNA and CDR2 YNFKEQ. There are 16 residues in the CDR3. J was trimmed by 5 bases and V by 4 bases; bases with no gene match: 3. The CDR3 protein is CASSPWTSGGTGELFF. As DNA, the CDR3 is TGTGCCAGCAGCCCATGGACTAGCGGGGGGACCGGGGAGCTGTTTTTT.

The chain combines TRBV11-2 with TRBJ1-1; 8 nucleotides match TRBD1. There are 18 residues in the CDR3. V shed 4 bases and J 1 base; nucleotides not matched to a gene: 14. The germline CDR1 and CDR2 sequences are SGHAT and FQNNGV. CDR3 coding DNA: TGTGCCAGCAGCTCCCCTTGGGGGACAGGTGGGAAGAACACTGAAGCTTTCTTT. Encoded protein: CASSSPWGTGGKNTEAFF.

V is TRBV6-1 and J is TRBJ1-3; D gene uncertain. CDR1 and CDR2 (germline): MNHNS, SASEGT. The V gene lost 8 bases and the J gene lost 7 bases, with 9 bases spanning the gap. CDR3 size: 11 residues. CDR3: CASLRGNTIYF. CDR3 sequence (DNA): TGTGCCAGCCTTCGCGGGAACACCATATATTTT.

V is TRBV29-1 and J is TRBJ2-7; D unresolved. The V gene's germline CDR1 is SQVTM and CDR2 ANQGSEA. Trimming pared 7 bases from V and 5 bases from J, leaving 9 bases between. The CDR3 runs to 10 residues. CDR3 loop: CSARSDEQYF. In DNA, the CDR3 is TGCAGCGCCCGGAGCGACGAGCAGTACTTC.